This TCR beta chain was observed in a study of CD8 T cells in Susac syndrome. The CDR3 is 17 residues long. J lost 5 bases, V lost 5 bases, and 13 bases had no gene match. Germline loops: CDR1 SGHAT, CDR2 FQNNGV. RNA in amounts of roughly 0.45 to 1 ug was reverse transcribed with random hexamers. A multiplex approach, immunoSEQ multiplex PCR, amplified TCR beta CDR3 across 54 Vbeta and 13 Jbeta. TCRdb redid the calling of the immunoSEQ multiplex PCR reads with MiXCR, one entry per CDR3 protein. The data show 100,000 to 150,000 distinct CDR3 sequences, 80% to 85% seen once. This clonotype showed up just once. Blood CD8+ and CD4+ T cells underwent high-throughput TCR beta sequencing.

The V gene is TRBV11-2, the J gene TRBJ2-3; TRBD2 agrees at 10 bases. The origin of this receptor is a human donor with multiple sclerosis. The sequenced material came from CD8+ T cells from PBMCs. The CDR3 spells CASSRSSGGFREDTQYF. Written as DNA, the CDR3 is TGTGCCAGCAGCCGTTCTAGCGGGGGCTTTCGAGAAGATACGCAGTATTTT.